The rows below give T cell receptor beta chains drawn from one sample of a study of T cell responses to AZD1222 COVID-19 vaccine. Assay used: immunoSEQ multiplex PCR; TCRdb lists only in-frame clones, some missing. The sample has nearly 110,000 clones, nearly 90% seen once; the top ten hold around 4.7%. Sequencing used peripheral blood, obtained 28 days after the second AZD1222 dose. These receptors were collected from an adult who received the AZD1222 COVID-19 vaccine. CDR3s include the opening cysteine and the closing phenylalanine or tryptophan. Each record gives: V gene, CDR3 length, J gene, CDR3 protein.

>TRBV7-2|13|TRBJ2-5
CASSLSREETQYF
>TRBV3-1/TRBV3-2|14|TRBJ2-2
CASSERGAGGELFF
>TRBV25-1|17|TRBJ1-4
CASSEYPGQGLNEKLFF
>TRBV24-1|15|TRBJ2-7
CATSDSGTEYYEQYF
>TRBV20-1|11|TRBJ1-2
CSATGGQGYTF
>TRBV7-2|16|TRBJ1-1
CASRPTRGGSNTEAFF
>TRBV6-5|13|TRBJ1-1
CASSPGRGAEAFF
>TRBV28|16|TRBJ1-4
CASSSPRGTANEKLFF
>TRBV6-2/TRBV6-3|13|TRBJ2-3
CASSKSNTDTQYF
>TRBV6-5|14|TRBJ2-7
CASSSRGGTYEQYF
>TRBV5-4|15|TRBJ1-2
CASSFKTGAAYGYTF
>TRBV18|14|TRBJ1-4
CASSPTGIGEKLFF
>TRBV3-1/TRBV3-2|15|TRBJ1-3
CASSQVASSGNTIYF
>TRBV7-2|15|TRBJ2-5
CASSLGSGAQETQYF
>TRBV18|16|TRBJ1-2
CASSPPLGTGAYGYTF
>TRBV5-6|15|TRBJ2-7
CASNYRGLSSYEQYF
>TRBV11-2|16|TRBJ2-7
CASSWGRGQGTNEQYF
>TRBV19|16|TRBJ1-2
CASSIARTGFDHGYTF
>TRBV9|15|TRBJ1-4
CASSVTGGANEKLFF
>TRBV7-9|14|TRBJ1-2
CASSLDGDNYGYTF
>TRBV24-1|15|TRBJ2-2
CATSALGQGAWELFF
>TRBV3-1/TRBV3-2|14|TRBJ1-2
CASSQDLGARGYTF
>TRBV9|14|TRBJ1-1
CASSVTGPNTEAFF
>TRBV7-9|15|TRBJ2-7
CASSFESSGGYEQYF
>TRBV9|15|TRBJ1-6
CASSTMTGSNSPLHF
>TRBV18|14|TRBJ2-3
CASSSGLATDTQYF
>TRBV6-1|16|TRBJ2-7
CASNDPRTGNNYEQYF
>TRBV6-5|14|TRBJ2-3
CASSYSYSTDTQYF
>TRBV7-3|14|TRBJ2-2
CASSPQPHTGELFF
>TRBV10-2|13|TRBJ2-7
CASSRGQIYEQYF
>TRBV7-9|15|TRBJ2-7
CASSLGGSRFYEQYF
>TRBV7-2|12|TRBJ1-2
CASSSGTASRIF
>TRBV19|12|TRBJ1-1
CASDDRNTEAFF
>TRBV5-1|15|TRBJ1-5
CASSLTGQSNQPQHF
>TRBV11-2|13|TRBJ1-2
CASSLVQGGGYTF
>TRBV4-1|21|TRBJ2-1
CASSHPGQTRVKGRAYNEQFF
>TRBV4-3|16|TRBJ2-2
CASSQEVGSYTGELFF
>TRBV19|16|TRBJ1-6
CASSMTGYTYNSPLHF
>TRBV5-1|15|TRBJ2-2
CASSLGLGDTGELFF
>TRBV12-3/TRBV12-4|11|TRBJ2-3
CASSPTDTQYF